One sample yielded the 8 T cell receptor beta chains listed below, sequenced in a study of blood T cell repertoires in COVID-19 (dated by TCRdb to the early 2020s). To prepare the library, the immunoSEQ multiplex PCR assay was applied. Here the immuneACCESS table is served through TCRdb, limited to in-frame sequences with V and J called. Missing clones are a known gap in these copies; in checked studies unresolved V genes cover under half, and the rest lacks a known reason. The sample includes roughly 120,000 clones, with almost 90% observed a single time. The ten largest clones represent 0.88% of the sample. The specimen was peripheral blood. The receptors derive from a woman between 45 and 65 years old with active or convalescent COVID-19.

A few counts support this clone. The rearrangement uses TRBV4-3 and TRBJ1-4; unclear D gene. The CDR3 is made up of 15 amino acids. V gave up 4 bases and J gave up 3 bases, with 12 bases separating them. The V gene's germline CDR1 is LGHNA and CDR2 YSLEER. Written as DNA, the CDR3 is TGCGCCAGCAGCCGAGGACGGACTTCTAATGAAAAACTGTTTTTT. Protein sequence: CASSRGRTSNEKLFF.

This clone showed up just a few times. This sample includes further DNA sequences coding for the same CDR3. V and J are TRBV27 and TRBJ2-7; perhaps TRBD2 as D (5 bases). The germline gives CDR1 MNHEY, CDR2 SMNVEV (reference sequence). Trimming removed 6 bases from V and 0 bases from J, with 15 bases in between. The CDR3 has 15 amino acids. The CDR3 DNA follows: TGTGCCAGCAGCCTCGGCCGGGGAAGCTCCTACGAGCAGTACTTC. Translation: CASSLGRGSSYEQYF.

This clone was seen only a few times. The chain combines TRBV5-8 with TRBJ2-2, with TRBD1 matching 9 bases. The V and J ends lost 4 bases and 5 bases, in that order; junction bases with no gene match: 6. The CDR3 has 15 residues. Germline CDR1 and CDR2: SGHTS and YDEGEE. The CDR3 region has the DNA TGTGCCAGCAGCCCGGGGGACAGGGCAACCGGGGAGCTGTTTTTT. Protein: CASSPGDRATGELFF. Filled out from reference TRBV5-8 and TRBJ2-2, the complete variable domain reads EAGVTQSPTHLIKTRGQQATLRCSPISGHTSVYWYQQALGLGLQFLLWYDEGEERNRGNFPPRFSGRQFPNYSSELNVNALELEDSALYLCASSPGDRATGELFFGEGSRLTVL.

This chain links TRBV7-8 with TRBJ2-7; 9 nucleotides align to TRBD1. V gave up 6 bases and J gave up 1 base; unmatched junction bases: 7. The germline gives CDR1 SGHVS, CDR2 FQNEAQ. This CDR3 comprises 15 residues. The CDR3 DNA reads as TGTGCCAGCAGGCTCGGGACAGGGCTTTCCTACGAGCAGTACTTC. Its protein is CASRLGTGLSYEQYF. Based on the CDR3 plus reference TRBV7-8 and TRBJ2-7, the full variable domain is GAGVSQSPRYKVAKRGQDVALRCDPISGHVSLFWYQQALGQGPEFLTYFQNEAQLDKSGLPSDRFFAERPEGSVSTLKIQRTQQEDSAVYLCASRLGTGLSYEQYFGPGTRLTVT.

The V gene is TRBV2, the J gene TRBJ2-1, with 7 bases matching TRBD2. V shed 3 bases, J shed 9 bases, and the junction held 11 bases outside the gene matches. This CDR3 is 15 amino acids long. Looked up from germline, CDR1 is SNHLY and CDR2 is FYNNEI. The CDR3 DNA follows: TGTGCCAGCAGTGACGCGGGGGAGGGCCTCGGTGAGCAGTTCTTC. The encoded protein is CASSDAGEGLGEQFF.

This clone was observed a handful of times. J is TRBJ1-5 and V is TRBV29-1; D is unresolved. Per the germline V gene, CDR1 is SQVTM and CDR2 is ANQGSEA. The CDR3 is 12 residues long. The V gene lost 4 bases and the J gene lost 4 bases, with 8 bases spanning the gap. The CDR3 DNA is TGCAGCGTTGCGGAGGGAAATCAGCCCCAGCATTTT. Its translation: CSVAEGNQPQHF.

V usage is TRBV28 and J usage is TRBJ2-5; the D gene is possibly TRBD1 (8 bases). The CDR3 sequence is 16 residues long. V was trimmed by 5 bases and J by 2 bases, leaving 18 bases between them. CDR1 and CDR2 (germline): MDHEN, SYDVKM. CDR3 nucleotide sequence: TGTGCCAGCAGTCCCAGACAGGGGAGGGAACAAGAGACCCAGTACTTC. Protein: CASSPRQGREQETQYF.

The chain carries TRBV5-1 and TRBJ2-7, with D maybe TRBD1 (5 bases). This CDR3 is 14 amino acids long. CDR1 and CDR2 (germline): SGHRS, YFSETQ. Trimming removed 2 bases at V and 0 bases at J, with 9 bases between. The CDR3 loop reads CASSFGQGSYEQYF. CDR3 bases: TGCGCCAGCAGCTTTGGGCAGGGCTCCTACGAGCAGTACTTC.